A single sample gave rise to the 27 T cell receptor beta chains below, sequenced in a study of low-dose radiotherapy and immunotherapy resistance in tumors. Regarding time point: after trial treatment. Treatment described: LDRT plus nivolumab, ipilimumab, low-dose cyclophosphamide and aspirin (RACIN trial). For amplifying TCRs, the PCR ran for about 22 cycles with Phusion, which was used together with a constant-region primer and the adapter on the V primers. TCRdb re-called the reads through MiXCR, storing one row per CDR3 protein. The sample lists around 57,000 distinct CDR3 sequences, 33% occurring once. This sample comprised PBMCs, obtained after low-dose radiotherapy plus immunotherapy. These receptors all come from a male donor with rectosigmoid adenocarcinoma.

This clonotype was found a few times. CDR3 in amino acids: CASSSGLSRTQYF. CDR3 DNA sequence: TGTGCCAGCAGCTCGGGACTCTCACGGACCCAGTACTTC. The chain links TRBV5-5 to TRBJ2-5, with TRBD2 as a possible D gene (6 bases). V lost 3 bases to trimming and J lost 7 bases, with 13 bases between them. CDR1 is SGHKS, CDR2 YYEKEE, per germline (reference sequence). This CDR3 region has 13 residues.

The rearrangement uses TRBV29-1 and TRBJ2-3; D may correspond to TRBD1 or TRBD2 (5 bases each). The CDR3 has 15 amino acids. Germline-derived CDR1 and CDR2 are SQVTM and ANQGSEA. Trimming left V 7 bases short and J 0 bases short, with 17 bases between. The CDR3 DNA is TGCAGCGCCCAACGGTTGGGGGTGAGCACAGATACGCAGTATTTT. Its protein product is CSAQRLGVSTDTQYF.

In its sample, this clonotype was seen many times. The chain recombines TRBV6-5 with TRBJ2-6, with D possibly matching TRBD1 (5 bases). CDR1 is MNHEY, CDR2 SVGAGI, per germline. The length of the CDR3 is 17 residues. The V end was cut by 6 bases, the J end by 0 bases, with 15 bases between. CDR3 protein: CASSSAGKTSGANVLTF. CDR3 sequence (DNA): TGTGCCAGCAGCTCGGCAGGGAAAACCTCTGGGGCCAACGTCCTGACTTTC.

The chain joins TRBV27 to TRBJ1-1; no reliable D call. Germline CDR1 and CDR2: MNHEY and SMNVEV (reference sequence). The CDR3 runs to 11 residues. V dropped 7 bases and J dropped 0 bases, with 3 bases sitting between them. The CDR3 reads CASKLNTEAFF. CDR3 sequence (DNA): TGTGCCAGCAAGTTGAACACTGAAGCTTTCTTT.

Details on this clonotype: A far larger clone differs by one base, so this is likely a read error. This chain links TRBV12-3 or TRBV12-4 with TRBJ2-1; no definite D call. This CDR3 has 13 amino acids. V lost 5 bases and J 10 bases, leaving 15 bases between the germline ends. In DNA form, the CDR3 reads TGTGCCAGCAGTGGGCCCGGACGGATAGAGCAGTTCTTC. Translated, it gives CASSGPGRIEQFF.

V usage is TRBV7-2 and J usage is TRBJ2-1; possibly TRBD1 for D (5 bases). Trimming stripped 5 bases from V and 5 bases from J, with 16 bases between. There are 15 residues in the CDR3. From germline, CDR1 is SGHTA and CDR2 FQGNSA. CDR3 residues: CASSQRGAKNNEQFF. DNA of the CDR3: TGTGCCAGCAGCCAGCGTGGGGCTAAGAACAATGAGCAGTTCTTC.

This clonotype was found a few times. The rearrangement joins TRBV6-2 or TRBV6-3 to TRBJ1-2; no firm D call. Germline V gene data show CDR1 as MNHEY and CDR2 as SVGEGT. CDR3 size: 16 residues. The V end was cut by 0 bases, the J end by 2 bases, with 13 bases between. Here the CDR3 DNA reads TGTGCCAGCAGTTACTCGGACCGCGAAGGCAACTATGGCTACACCTTC. Translation gives CASSYSDREGNYGYTF.

The DNA of the CDR3 is TGTGCCAGCAGCCGCCGGGTCTACTCTGAAGCTTTCTTT. Translating it yields CASSRRVYSEAFF. The V gene is TRBV13, the J gene TRBJ1-1; no definite D call. Per the germline V gene, CDR1 is PRHDT and CDR2 is FYEKMQ (reference sequence). This CDR3 is 13 amino acids long. V was cut by 5 bases and J by 6 bases, with 13 bases left in between.

This clonotype showed up many times. The V call is TRBV20-1, the J call TRBJ1-3; tentative D call: TRBD1 (6 bases). CDR1 and CDR2 (germline): DFQATT, SNEGSKA (reference sequence). This CDR3 contains 11 residues. Here the CDR3 DNA reads TGCGGGGGCTTCTCTGGAAACACCATATATTTT. This translates into CGGFSGNTIYF.

The rearrangement joins TRBV5-1 to TRBJ2-5, with a weak D call TRBD2 (5 bases). V gave up 4 bases and J gave up 1 base, with 11 bases separating them. This CDR3 region has 14 residues. Per the germline V gene, CDR1 is SGHRS and CDR2 is YFSETQ. In DNA form, the CDR3 reads TGCGCCAGCAGCGTCAACGGAGGCCAAGAGACCCAGTACTTC. Its translation: CASSVNGGQETQYF.

This clonotype was counted at least ten times. The chain carries TRBV14 and TRBJ1-2; D ambiguous. Germline loops: CDR1 SGHDN, CDR2 FVKESK. Trimming pared 1 base from V and 7 bases from J, leaving 19 bases between. This CDR3 comprises 16 residues. For the CDR3, the DNA is TGTGCCAGCAGCCAAGTTTTTAGTGGCGTCCGTCTTGGCTACACCTTC. It encodes CASSQVFSGVRLGYTF.

This chain joins TRBV10-3 and TRBJ2-5; D may be TRBD1 (5 bases). CDR1 and CDR2 (germline): ENHRY, SYGVKD. Trimming removed 2 bases from V and 5 bases from J, with 9 bases in between. The CDR3 covers 13 residues. This chain's CDR3 is CAISERGRETQYF. CDR3 DNA: TGTGCCATCAGTGAGAGGGGCAGGGAGACCCAGTACTTC.

The rearrangement links TRBV28 to TRBJ2-1, with 11 bases matching TRBD2. The CDR3 spans 16 residues. The germline V gene encodes CDR1 MDHEN and CDR2 SYDVKM. V lost 4 bases to trimming and J lost 8 bases; unmatched junction nucleotides: 10. The CDR3 nucleotides read TGTGCCAGCAGTTCTCGGGGTAGCGGGAGGGGTGATGAGCAGTTCTTC. This codes for CASSSRGSGRGDEQFF.

In its sample, this clonotype was seen many times. The rearrangement links TRBV4-3 to TRBJ2-7, with 10 bases matching TRBD2. V shed 2 bases and J 4 bases; nucleotides not matched to a gene: 5. Germline CDR1 and CDR2: LGHNA and YSLEER. This CDR3 spans 15 amino acids. DNA of the CDR3: TGCGCCAGCAGCCAACAACTAGCGGGACCGTACGAGCAGTACTTC. Translating gives CASSQQLAGPYEQYF.

At least ten counts were recorded for this clonotype. The rearrangement uses TRBV19 and TRBJ1-1; the D gene is possibly TRBD1 (5 bases). The CDR3 is made up of 14 amino acids. From germline, CDR1 is LNHDA and CDR2 SQIVND (reference sequence). The ends were cut back, 3 bases at V and 5 bases at J, with 13 bases in the middle. The CDR3 sequence is CASSMGGWGTEAFF. The CDR3 DNA follows: TGTGCCAGTAGTATGGGAGGATGGGGGACTGAAGCTTTCTTT.

This clonotype occurred many times. The chain links TRBV7-6 to TRBJ2-3; D might be TRBD2 (6 bases). This CDR3 has 15 amino acids. The V end lost 4 bases, the J end lost 4 bases, and 15 bases lay between the germline ends. Germline-derived CDR1 and CDR2 are SGHVS and FNYEAQ. The CDR3 nucleotides read TGTGCCAGCAGCTCAATTGGCGGGATCGCAGATACGCAGTATTTT. Its translation: CASSSIGGIADTQYF.

This clonotype was observed a handful of times. The CDR3 loop reads CAWSVYRGTEAFF. The CDR3, as DNA: TGTGCCTGGTCTGTTTACAGGGGCACTGAAGCTTTCTTT. V gene TRBV30 combines with J gene TRBJ1-1, with TRBD1 identical over 7 bases. This CDR3 region has 13 residues. J lost 4 bases, V lost 5 bases, and 7 bases had no gene match. Looked up from germline, CDR1 is GTSNPN and CDR2 is SVGIG (reference sequence).

This clonotype was counted many times. The V call is TRBV24-1, the J call TRBJ2-2; D is undetermined. Deletions cut 0 bases from V and 5 bases from J, with 9 bases between. The CDR3 sequence is 15 residues long. Germline V gene lookup returns CDR1 KGHDR and CDR2 SFDVKD. The CDR3 here is CATSDLVSATGELFF. In DNA, the CDR3 is TGTGCCACCAGTGATTTGGTCAGCGCAACCGGGGAGCTGTTTTTT.

This clonotype appeared many times. V and J are TRBV19 and TRBJ1-5; D is unresolved. The V and J ends lost 4 bases and 6 bases respectively, with 10 bases between them. Germline lookup yields CDR1 LNHDA and CDR2 SQIVND (reference sequence). The CDR3 consists of 13 residues. CDR3 region: CASSTSGTQPQHF. The DNA for the CDR3 is TGTGCCAGTAGTACATCCGGAACTCAGCCCCAGCATTTT.

This chain connects TRBV28 to TRBJ2-7; no definite D call. Germline V lookup: CDR1 MDHEN, CDR2 SYDVKM. The CDR3 loop spans 11 amino acids. Deletions cut 7 bases from V and 4 bases from J, with 8 bases between. The CDR3 loop reads CASIQGYEQYF. The CDR3 nucleotides read TGTGCCAGCATTCAAGGGTACGAGCAGTACTTC.

The rearrangement uses TRBV15 and TRBJ2-1, with TRBD1 matching 9 bases. The CDR3 is 17 residues long. V was clipped by 1 base and J by 4 bases; unmatched bases: 8. Per the germline V gene, CDR1 is LNHNV and CDR2 is YYDKDF (reference sequence). The CDR3 region has the DNA TGTGCCACCAGCAGAGTAAAAACAGGGGGCGCGTACAATGAGCAGTTCTTC. Translated: CATSRVKTGGAYNEQFF.

The V and J genes are TRBV10-3 and TRBJ2-2, with D hard to call. This CDR3 contains 14 residues. From germline, CDR1 is ENHRY and CDR2 SYGVKD. V was trimmed by 5 bases and J by 2 bases, leaving 9 bases between them. The CDR3: CAISTEINTGELFF. CDR3 bases: TGTGCCATCAGTACAGAGATAAACACCGGGGAGCTGTTTTTT.

This clonotype was detected ten times or more. The rearrangement uses TRBV12-3 or TRBV12-4 and TRBJ2-4; D unresolved. The CDR3 has 14 amino acids. V lost 6 bases, J lost 3 bases, and 12 bases lay in between. The CDR3 is CASRPRVGKNIQYF. CDR3 DNA sequence: TGTGCCAGCAGGCCAAGGGTGGGCAAAAACATTCAGTACTTC.

This clonotype has just a few counts. This chain connects TRBV19 to TRBJ2-7, with unresolved D. The CDR3 runs to 12 residues. V was cut by 8 bases and J by 6 bases, with 14 bases left in between. Per germline, CDR1 LNHDA and CDR2 SQIVND (reference sequence). The CDR3: CASDISRCEQYF. As DNA, the CDR3 is TGTGCCAGTGATATCTCCCGCTGCGAGCAGTACTTC. Using reference TRBV19 and TRBJ2-7 for the parts outside the CDR3, the full variable domain is DGGITQSPKYLFRKEGQNVTLSCEQNLNHDAMYWYRQDPGQGLRLIYYSQIVNDFQKGDIAEGYSVSREKKESFPLTVTSAQKNPTAFYLCASDISRCEQYFGPGTRLTVT.

This chain connects TRBV5-1 to TRBJ1-1; TRBD1 is a possible D gene (5 bases). This CDR3 comprises 15 residues. The germline V gene has CDR1 SGHRS and CDR2 YFSETQ. Trimming took off 4 bases at V and 2 bases at J, with 15 bases between the two ends. The DNA of the CDR3 is TGCGCCAGCAGCGGAATGGGGGGGGTTAACACTGAAGCTTTCTTT. Amino acid sequence: CASSGMGGVNTEAFF.

The V gene is TRBV6-1, the J gene TRBJ2-7; 10 nucleotides agree with TRBD1. CDR1 MNHNS and CDR2 SASEGT come from the germline V gene. V lost 5 bases to trimming and J lost 4 bases; unmatched junction nucleotides: 11. The CDR3 totals 16 residues. The CDR3 sequence is CASSPKPGQGSYEQYF. Here the CDR3 DNA reads TGTGCCAGCAGTCCAAAACCGGGACAGGGGAGTTACGAGCAGTACTTC.

The genes are TRBV5-1 and TRBJ2-1; possibly TRBD2 for D (6 bases). The V end lost 6 bases, the J end lost 6 bases, and 19 bases lay between the germline ends. The CDR3 totals 15 residues. Germline V lookup: CDR1 SGHRS, CDR2 YFSETQ. CDR3 nucleotides: TGCGCCAGCACCCCCGGAGGGCCGTATCCCAATGAGCAGTTCTTC. It translates to CASTPGGPYPNEQFF.